Each of the 10 T cell receptor beta chains below was sequenced from the same sample in a study of cytomegalovirus exposure and HLA in healthy donors. PCR was performed using 60 Vbeta and 13 Jbeta primers. Sequencing was performed with immunoSEQ multiplex PCR; in TCRdb, only in-frame clones are kept and a portion is missing. The sample consists of about 200,000 clones, just under 70% of them appearing once. Sequencing was carried out using PBMCs. These receptors were collected from a man aged 40-49 years in good health and CMV-seropositive.

This rearrangement joins TRBV2 to TRBJ2-3, with TRBD2 identical over 12 bases. The CDR3 has 17 residues. The trim removed 7 bases at V and 6 bases at J, leaving 14 bases unmatched. CDR1 is SNHLY, CDR2 FYNNEI, per germline. The CDR3 coding sequence is TGTGCCAGCACGCGGCTAGCGGGGGGGCCTATTTTGGATACGCAGTATTTT. Its translation is CASTRLAGGPILDTQYF.

This clone was found once. The rearrangement uses TRBV2 and TRBJ2-5; TRBD1 matches at 7 bases. The germline CDR1 and CDR2 sequences are SNHLY and FYNNEI. The CDR3 contains 15 residues. Trimming took 3 bases from V and 2 from J; bases not matched to a gene: 6. In nucleotides, the CDR3 is TGTGCCAGCAGTGAGAGGGGGCGCGGACAAGAGACCCAGTACTTC. Translating gives CASSERGRGQETQYF.

The rearrangement joins TRBV5-5 to TRBJ1-5; 7 nucleotides match TRBD1. With V trimmed by 4 bases and J by 5 bases, 3 bases remained unmatched. CDR1 and CDR2 from the germline V gene are SGHKS and YYEKEE (reference sequence). The CDR3 is 13 residues long. CDR3 in DNA: TGTGCCAGCAGCCGGGACAGAGATCAGCCCCAGCATTTT. This codes for CASSRDRDQPQHF.

A few counts support this clone. The chain carries TRBV2 and TRBJ2-3; D remains unclear. Germline CDR1 SNHLY, CDR2 FYNNEI. V lost 7 bases and J lost 2, with 19 bases in between. The CDR3 covers 16 residues. CDR3 DNA sequence: TGTGCCAGCACCTACACGGCGGCTAGTCTCACAGATACGCAGTATTTT. It encodes CASTYTAASLTDTQYF.

The gene calls are TRBV25-1 and TRBJ1-4; perhaps TRBD1 as D (6 bases). This CDR3 has 14 amino acids. The germline gives CDR1 MGHDK, CDR2 SYGVNS. V dropped 4 bases and J dropped 8 bases, with 14 bases sitting between them. The CDR3 coding sequence is TGTGCCAGCAGTGTGATGGGGGCAGGGGAAAAACTGTTTTTT. It yields the protein CASSVMGAGEKLFF. Based on the CDR3 plus reference TRBV25-1 and TRBJ1-4, the full variable domain is EADIYQTPRYLVIGTGKKITLECSQTMGHDKMYWYQQDPGMELHLIHYSYGVNSTEKGDLSSESTVSRIRTEHFPLTLESARPSHTSQYLCASSVMGAGEKLFFGSGTQLSVL.

The chain has TRBV6-1 and TRBJ1-5; D is unresolved. V was trimmed by 8 bases and J by 3 bases, leaving 11 bases between them. Germline values: CDR1 MNHNS, CDR2 SASEGT. The CDR3 contains 13 residues. CDR3 sequence (DNA): TGTGCCAGCCGCGGAGGGTTCAATCAGCCCCAGCATTTT. Translation gives CASRGGFNQPQHF.

CDR3 nucleotides: TGTGCCAGCAGCTTAGAAGGGGGCGGCTACACCTTC. Translation gives CASSLEGGGYTF. The V and J genes are TRBV11-2 and TRBJ1-2; 7 bases are a match to TRBD1. Trimming took 0 bases from V and 8 from J; bases not matched to a gene: 0. This CDR3 has 12 residues. From germline, CDR1 is SGHAT and CDR2 FQNNGV.

The sample holds a few counts of this clone. The rearrangement joins TRBV10-3 to TRBJ2-1; D perhaps matches TRBD1 (5 bases). This CDR3 is built from 15 residues. Trimming took off 10 bases at V and 6 bases at J, with 22 bases between the two ends. Germline-derived CDR1 and CDR2 are ENHRY and SYGVKD. As DNA, the CDR3 is TGTGCCAGCAACCCGCCTGAAGGGGTTTGCAATGAGCAGTTCTTC. Its protein product is CASNPPEGVCNEQFF.

Comment on this clone: The sample has other DNA sequences that encode this CDR3 too. The genes are TRBV6-5 and TRBJ1-2, with D possibly being TRBD1 (5 bases). V was cut by 7 bases and J by 8 bases, with 23 bases left in between. CDR3 length equals 15 residues. CDR1 and CDR2 (germline): MNHEY, SVGAGI. Here the CDR3 DNA reads TGTGCCAGCACCCTAACCAGGGACTCGGGCTACGGCTACACCTTC. It is translated as CASTLTRDSGYGYTF.

The chain recombines TRBV9 with TRBJ2-3; D might be TRBD2 (6 bases). In germline, CDR1 is SGDLS, CDR2 YYNGEE. Trimming took off 0 bases at V and 5 bases at J, with 10 bases between the two ends. The length of the CDR3 is 14 residues. DNA of the CDR3: TGTGCCAGCAGCGTAGGGGGTAGCGGAGATACGCAGTATTTT. Translation: CASSVGGSGDTQYF.